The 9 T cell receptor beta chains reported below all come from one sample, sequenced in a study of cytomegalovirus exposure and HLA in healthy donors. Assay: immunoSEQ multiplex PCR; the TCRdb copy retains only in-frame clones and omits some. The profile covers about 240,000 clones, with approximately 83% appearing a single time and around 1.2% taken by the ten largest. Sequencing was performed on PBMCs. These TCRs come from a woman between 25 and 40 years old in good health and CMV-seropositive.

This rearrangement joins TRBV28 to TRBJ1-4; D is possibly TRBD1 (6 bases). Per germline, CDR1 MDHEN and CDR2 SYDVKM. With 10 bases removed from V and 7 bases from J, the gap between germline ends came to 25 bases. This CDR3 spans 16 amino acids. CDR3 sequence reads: CATHPGRGRWREKLFF. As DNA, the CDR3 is TGTGCCACCCACCCCGGGAGGGGGAGGTGGCGTGAAAAACTGTTTTTT.

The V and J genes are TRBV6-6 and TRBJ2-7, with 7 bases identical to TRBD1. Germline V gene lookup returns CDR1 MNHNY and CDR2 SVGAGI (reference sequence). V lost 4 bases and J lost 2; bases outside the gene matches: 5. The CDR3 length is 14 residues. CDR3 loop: CASSSLDRTYEQYF. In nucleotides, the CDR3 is TGTGCCAGCAGTTCCCTGGACAGGACCTACGAGCAGTACTTC.

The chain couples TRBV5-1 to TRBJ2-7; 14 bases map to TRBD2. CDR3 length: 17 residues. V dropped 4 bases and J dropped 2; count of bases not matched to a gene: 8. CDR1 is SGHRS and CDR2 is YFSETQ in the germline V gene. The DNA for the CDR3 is TGCGCCAGCAGCCAGGGACTAGCGGGAGCCGATCCCTACGAGCAGTACTTC. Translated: CASSQGLAGADPYEQYF. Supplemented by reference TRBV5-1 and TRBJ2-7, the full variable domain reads KAGVTQTPRYLIKTRGQQVTLSCSPISGHRSVSWYQQTPGQGLQFLFEYFSETQRNKGNFPGRFSGRQFSNSRSEMNVSTLELGDSALYLCASSQGLAGADPYEQYFGPGTRLTVT.

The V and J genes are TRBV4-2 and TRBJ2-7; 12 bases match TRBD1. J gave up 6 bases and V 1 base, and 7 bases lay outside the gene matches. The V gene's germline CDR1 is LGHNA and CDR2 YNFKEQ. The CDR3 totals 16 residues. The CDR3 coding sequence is TGTGCCAGCAGCCAAGCCCCGTGGGACAGGGGGCTCGAGCAGTACTTC. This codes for CASSQAPWDRGLEQYF.

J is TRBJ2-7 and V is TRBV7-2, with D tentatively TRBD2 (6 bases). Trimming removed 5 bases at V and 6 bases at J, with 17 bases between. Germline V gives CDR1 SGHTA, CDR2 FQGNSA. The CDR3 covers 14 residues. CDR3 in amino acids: CASSRDSGKVEQYF. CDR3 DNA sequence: TGTGCCAGCAGCCGGGACTCCGGTAAGGTCGAGCAGTACTTC.

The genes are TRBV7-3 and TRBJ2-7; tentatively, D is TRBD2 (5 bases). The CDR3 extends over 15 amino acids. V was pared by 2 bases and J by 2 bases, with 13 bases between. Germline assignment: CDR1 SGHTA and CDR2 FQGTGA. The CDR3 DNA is TGTGCCAGCAGCTTAGCACCGGGATGGGCCTACGAGCAGTACTTC. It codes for CASSLAPGWAYEQYF.

In DNA, the CDR3 is TGCGCCAGCAGCTTGGTGGGACAGGCCGTCGCCTACGAGCAGTACTTC. Its protein is CASSLVGQAVAYEQYF. The chain joins TRBV5-1 to TRBJ2-7, with 8 bases identical to TRBD1. V gave up 0 bases and J gave up 2 bases; unmatched junction bases: 7. The CDR3 totals 16 residues. Germline CDR1 reads SGHRS; CDR2 reads YFSETQ.

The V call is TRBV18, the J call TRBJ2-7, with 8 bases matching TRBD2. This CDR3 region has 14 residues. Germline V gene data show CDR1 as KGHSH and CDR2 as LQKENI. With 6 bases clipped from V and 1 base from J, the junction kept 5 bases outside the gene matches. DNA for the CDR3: TGTGCCAGCTCTCTTTTAGCGGGATCCTACGAGCAGTACTTC. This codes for CASSLLAGSYEQYF.

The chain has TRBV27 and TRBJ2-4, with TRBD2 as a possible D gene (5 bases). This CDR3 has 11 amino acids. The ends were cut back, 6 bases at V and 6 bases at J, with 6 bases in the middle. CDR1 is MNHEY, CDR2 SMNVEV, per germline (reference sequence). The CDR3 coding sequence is TGTGCCAGCAGCCGGGGAAACATTCAGTACTTC. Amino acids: CASSRGNIQYF.